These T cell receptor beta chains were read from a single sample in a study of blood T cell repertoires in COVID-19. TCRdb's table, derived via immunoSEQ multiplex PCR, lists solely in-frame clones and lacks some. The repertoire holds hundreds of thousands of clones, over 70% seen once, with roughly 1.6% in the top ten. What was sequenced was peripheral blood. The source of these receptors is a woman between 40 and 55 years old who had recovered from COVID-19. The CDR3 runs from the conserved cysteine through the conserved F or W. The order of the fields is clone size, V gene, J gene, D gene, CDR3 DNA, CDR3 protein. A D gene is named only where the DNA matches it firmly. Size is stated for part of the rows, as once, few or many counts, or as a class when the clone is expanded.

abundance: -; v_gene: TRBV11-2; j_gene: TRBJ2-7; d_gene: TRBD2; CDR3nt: TGTGCCAGCAGCCGGGGCGGGGGTTTCTCCGGCGAGCAGTACTTC; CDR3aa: CASSRGGGFSGEQYF
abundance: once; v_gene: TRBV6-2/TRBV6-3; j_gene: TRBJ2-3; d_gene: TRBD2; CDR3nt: TGTGCCAGCAGTTACCGACTAGCGGGGGGGCCGGATACGCAGTATTTT; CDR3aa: CASSYRLAGGPDTQYF
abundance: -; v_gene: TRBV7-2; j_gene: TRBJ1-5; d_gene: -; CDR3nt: TGTGCCAGCAGCCCACAGATCCTCGGAGGTCAGCCCCAGCATTTT; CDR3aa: CASSPQILGGQPQHF
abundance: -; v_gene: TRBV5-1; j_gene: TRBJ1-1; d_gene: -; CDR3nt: TGCGCCAGCAGCTTGGAAGGACACCCGAACACTGAAGCTTTCTTT; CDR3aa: CASSLEGHPNTEAFF
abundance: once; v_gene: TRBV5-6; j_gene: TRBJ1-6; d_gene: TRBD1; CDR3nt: TGTGCCAGCAGCTCTTCCGGGACAGGGGAAAATTCACCCCTCCACTTT; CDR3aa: CASSSSGTGENSPLHF
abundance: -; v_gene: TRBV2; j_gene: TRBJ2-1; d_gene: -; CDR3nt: TGTGCCAGCAGTGCGCCGGGACTGATGGCGATCTTGGATGAGCAGTTCTTC; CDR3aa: CASSAPGLMAILDEQFF
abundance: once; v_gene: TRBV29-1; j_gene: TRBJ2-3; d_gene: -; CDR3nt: TGCAGCGTTCTCGGCGGGGCAACCGATACGCAGTATTTT; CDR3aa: CSVLGGATDTQYF
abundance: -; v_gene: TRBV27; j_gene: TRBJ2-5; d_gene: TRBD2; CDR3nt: TGTGCCAGCAGTTCAATACGTGGGACTATTAAAGAGACCCAGTACTTC; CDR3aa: CASSSIRGTIKETQYF
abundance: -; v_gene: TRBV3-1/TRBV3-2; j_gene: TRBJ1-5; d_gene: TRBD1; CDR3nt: TGTGCCAGCAGCCAAGACGGACAGGTTGGGTATCAGCCCCAGCATTTT; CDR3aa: CASSQDGQVGYQPQHF
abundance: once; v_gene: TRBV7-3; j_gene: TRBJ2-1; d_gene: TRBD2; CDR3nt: TGTGCCAGCAGCTTAGTATCAACGGGGGGTTTGGGTGAGCAGTTCTTC; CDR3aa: CASSLVSTGGLGEQFF
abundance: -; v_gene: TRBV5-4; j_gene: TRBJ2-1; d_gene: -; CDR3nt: TGTGCCAGCAGCACTACCCGCTTGAATGAGCAGTTCTTC; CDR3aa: CASSTTRLNEQFF
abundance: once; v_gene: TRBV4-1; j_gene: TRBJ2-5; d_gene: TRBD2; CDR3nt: TGCGCCAGCAGCCAAGACGGGGGGGAGTTGGAGACCCAGTACTTC; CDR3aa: CASSQDGGELETQYF
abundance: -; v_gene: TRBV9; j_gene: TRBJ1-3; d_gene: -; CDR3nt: TGTGCCAGCAGCCCAAAGTCGGGGAGGGCCTCTGGAAACACCATATATTTT; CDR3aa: CASSPKSGRASGNTIYF
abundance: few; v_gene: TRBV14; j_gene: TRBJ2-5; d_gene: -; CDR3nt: TGTGCCAGCAGCGGCAGGGGCCTCCAAGAGACCCAGTACTTC; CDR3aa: CASSGRGLQETQYF
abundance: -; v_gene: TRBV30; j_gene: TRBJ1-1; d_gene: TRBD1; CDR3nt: TGTGCCTGGAGTCTTTCCCGAACAGGGGGATCTGAAGCTTTCTTT; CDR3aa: CAWSLSRTGGSEAFF
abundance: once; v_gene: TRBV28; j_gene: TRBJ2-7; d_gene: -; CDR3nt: TGTGCCAGCAGTTTGCGCCCGAGCTCCTACGAGCAGTACTTC; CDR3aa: CASSLRPSSYEQYF
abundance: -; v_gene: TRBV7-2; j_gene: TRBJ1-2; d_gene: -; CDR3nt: TGTGCCAGCAGCATACCCGGTTCTAACTATGGCTACACCTTC; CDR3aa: CASSIPGSNYGYTF
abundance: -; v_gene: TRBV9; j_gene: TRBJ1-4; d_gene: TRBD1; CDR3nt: TGTGCCAGCAGCGCCCGACAGGGAAGTGAAAAACTGTTTTTT; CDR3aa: CASSARQGSEKLFF